What follows are 3 T cell receptor beta chains derived from one specimen sequenced in a study of response to subunit inactivated influenza vaccine. Each CDR3 protein is one row after TCRdb ran MiXCR on the RT-PCR reads. The profile shows over 400,000 distinct CDR3 sequences, approximately 9.9% of them singletons. Sequencing was performed on PBMCs from blood, taken 45 days after vaccination. All receptors derive from a man aged 50-60 years who received an inactivated influenza vaccine.

This clonotype appeared a few times. The chain uses TRBV12-3 or TRBV12-4 and TRBJ1-1; D is uncertain. CDR3 length: 13 amino acids. Trimming removed 11 bases from V and 0 bases from J, with 13 bases in between. The CDR3 DNA follows: TGTGCCTCAGGAGGACCGATGAACACTGAAGCTTTCTTT. Its translation: CASGGPMNTEAFF.

J is TRBJ2-4 and V is TRBV5-1; no clear D. The germline V gene has CDR1 SGHRS and CDR2 YFSETQ. V dropped 2 bases and J dropped 5 bases, with 14 bases sitting between them. This CDR3 comprises 15 residues. The CDR3 here is CASSLVGFVENIQYF. CDR3 DNA sequence: TGCGCCAGCAGCTTAGTAGGGTTCGTCGAAAACATTCAGTACTTC.

This clonotype has a count of ten or more. The junction does not match germline at one end; this may be a read error. V and J are TRBV20-1 and TRBJ2-5; D is unresolved. Germline assignment: CDR1 DFQATT and CDR2 SNEGSKA (reference sequence). The CDR3 runs 11 residues. The DNA of the CDR3 is TGCAGTGTTAGACAACGAGAGACCCAGTACTTC. This encodes CSVRQRETQYF.